This note documents a single T cell receptor beta chain sequence. This entry belongs to a study of early T cells in non-severe SARS-CoV-2 infection. V gave up 8 bases and J gave up 0 bases, with 8 bases separating them. CDR1 SNHLY and CDR2 FYNNEI come from the germline V gene. The CDR3 totals 14 residues. TCRdb re-analysed the 5' RACE reads in MiXCR, keeping a single row per CDR3 protein. The sample includes tens of thousands of distinct CDR3 sequences, roughly 8.7% of them seen just once. The sequence was obtained from an adult who was a healthcare worker with PCR-confirmed SARS-CoV-2 infection or an uninfected control (not recorded which). The rearrangement uses TRBV2 and TRBJ2-6; a weak D match, TRBD1 (5 bases). Sequencing was carried out using whole blood. The CDR3 nucleotides are TGTGCCAGCCGCGGACACTCTGGGGCCAACGTCCTGACTTTC. It translates to CASRGHSGANVLTF.